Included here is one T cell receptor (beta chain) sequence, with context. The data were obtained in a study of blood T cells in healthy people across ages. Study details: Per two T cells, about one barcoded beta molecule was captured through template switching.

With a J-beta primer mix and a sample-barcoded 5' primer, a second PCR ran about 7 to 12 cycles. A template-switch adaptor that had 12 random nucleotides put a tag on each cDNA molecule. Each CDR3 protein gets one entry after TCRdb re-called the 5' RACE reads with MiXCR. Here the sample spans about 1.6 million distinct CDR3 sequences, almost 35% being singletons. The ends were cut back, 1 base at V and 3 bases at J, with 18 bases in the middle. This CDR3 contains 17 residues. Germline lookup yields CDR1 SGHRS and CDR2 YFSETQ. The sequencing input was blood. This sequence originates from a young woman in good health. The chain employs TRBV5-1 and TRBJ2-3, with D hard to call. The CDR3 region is CASSLSVTGRDTDTQYF. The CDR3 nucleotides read TGCGCCAGCAGCTTGTCGGTAACGGGTAGGGATACAGATACGCAGTATTTT.